This entry lists 21 T cell receptor beta chains sequenced from one sample in a study of memory CD4+ T cells and cytomegalovirus serostatus. TCRdb keeps only in-frame clones here, not all; method: immunoSEQ multiplex PCR. The repertoire has roughly 49,000 clones, over 75% of them found once; the top ten carry 0.55% to 0.7%. Single viable CD3+CD4+CD8-CD45RO+ cells were sorted as the memory CD4+ T cells. The sequencing sample was made of memory CD4+ T cells from blood. The receptor source for this set is an adult in good health and CMV-seronegative.

This chain connects TRBV7-2 to TRBJ2-1, with unresolved D. V lost 1 base and J lost 8, with 3 bases in between. Germline CDR1 is SGHTA and CDR2 is FQGNSA. The CDR3 spans 11 residues. In nucleotides, the CDR3 is TGTGCCAGCAGCTTAGAGGATGAGCAGTTCTTC. It specifies CASSLEDEQFF.

J is TRBJ1-4 and V is TRBV2; the D gene is possibly TRBD1 (5 bases). V was pared by 6 bases and J by 7 bases, with 18 bases between. The CDR3 loop spans 15 amino acids. Looked up from germline, CDR1 is SNHLY and CDR2 is FYNNEI. CDR3 DNA sequence: TGTGCCAGCAGCAACGACGGCGCGGGGACTGAAAAACTGTTTTTT. This encodes CASSNDGAGTEKLFF.

The rearrangement links TRBV7-2 to TRBJ2-7; 8 bases are shared with TRBD2. Trimming at V came to 3 bases and at J to 6 bases, leaving 7 bases not matched to a gene. Germline V gene data show CDR1 as SGHTA and CDR2 as FQGNSA. The CDR3 totals 14 residues. DNA of the CDR3: TGTGCCAGCAGCTTTAGCGGGGTAAGGCGCGAGCAGTACTTC. Protein sequence: CASSFSGVRREQYF.

The rearrangement uses TRBV19 and TRBJ1-2, with no clear D. The CDR3 length is 13 residues. V was shortened by 5 bases and J by 6 bases, with 13 bases between the two germline ends. Germline V gene lookup returns CDR1 LNHDA and CDR2 SQIVND (reference sequence). CDR3: CASSSTFRNGYTF. CDR3 sequence (DNA): TGTGCCAGTAGTTCGACCTTTAGGAATGGCTACACCTTC. The whole variable domain, remainder taken from reference TRBV19 and TRBJ1-2, is DGGITQSPKYLFRKEGQNVTLSCEQNLNHDAMYWYRQDPGQGLRLIYYSQIVNDFQKGDIAEGYSVSREKKESFPLTVTSAQKNPTAFYLCASSSTFRNGYTFGSGTRLTVV.

The rearrangement joins TRBV4-1 to TRBJ2-6, with unresolved D. This CDR3 comprises 15 residues. Germline loops: CDR1 MGHRA, CDR2 YSYEKL. V shed 1 base and J shed 2 bases, with 6 bases lying between them. In DNA form, the CDR3 reads TGCGCCAGCAGCCAAGCAAAGGCTGGGGCCAACGTCCTGACTTTC. Protein product: CASSQAKAGANVLTF.

The chain employs TRBV4-1 and TRBJ1-1; D gene unclear. The V gene's germline CDR1 is MGHRA and CDR2 YSYEKL. V was clipped by 1 base and J by 1 base, with 4 bases between them. The CDR3 is made up of 13 amino acids. As DNA, the CDR3 is TGCGCCAGCAGCCAAGTCACGAACACTGAAGCTTTCTTT. Translated, it gives CASSQVTNTEAFF.

The chain uses TRBV7-2 and TRBJ2-1; the match to TRBD2 covers 13 bases. With V trimmed by 0 bases and J by 5 bases, 4 bases remained unmatched. This CDR3 has 17 amino acids. The germline V gene has CDR1 SGHTA and CDR2 FQGNSA. The CDR3 DNA sequence: TGTGCCAGCAGCTTAGCGCCAGGGACTAGCGGGAACAATGAGCAGTTCTTC. The encoded protein is CASSLAPGTSGNNEQFF. Filled out from reference TRBV7-2 and TRBJ2-1, the complete variable domain reads GAGVSQSPSNKVTEKGKDVELRCDPISGHTALYWYRQSLGQGLEFLIYFQGNSAPDKSGLPSDRFSAERTGGSVSTLTIQRTQQEDSAVYLCASSLAPGTSGNNEQFFGPGTRLTVL.

This chain's CDR3 is CASSLEISGGDTDTQYF. In nucleotides, the CDR3 is TGTGCCAGCAGCTTAGAGATAAGCGGGGGGGACACAGATACGCAGTATTTT. J is TRBJ2-3 and V is TRBV11-2; 10 positions match TRBD2. Trimming took 0 bases from V and 2 from J; bases not matched to a gene: 5. This CDR3 contains 17 residues. Germline V gene sequence: CDR1 SGHAT, CDR2 FQNNGV.

The chain employs TRBV11-2 and TRBJ2-5; D may match TRBD1 or TRBD2 (5 bases each). This CDR3 spans 13 amino acids. V was clipped by 6 bases and J by 4 bases, with 12 bases between them. CDR1 is SGHAT, CDR2 FQNNGV, per germline. The CDR3 region has the DNA TGTGCCAGCAGGGGCCCGGGACGAGAGACCCAGTACTTC. Translation: CASRGPGRETQYF.

The chain is built from TRBV19 and TRBJ1-2; the D gene is possibly TRBD1 (5 bases). This CDR3 comprises 16 residues. The V gene's germline CDR1 is LNHDA and CDR2 SQIVND (reference sequence). V lost 2 bases to trimming and J lost 4 bases, with 17 bases between them. CDR3 loop: CASSITGQVGVYGYTF. For the CDR3, the DNA is TGTGCCAGTAGTATAACGGGGCAGGTTGGCGTCTATGGCTACACCTTC.

This clone is a singleton in its sample. The chain employs TRBV7-8 and TRBJ2-1, with D perhaps TRBD2 (5 bases). The CDR3 has 15 amino acids. Trimming removed 1 base from V and 0 bases from J, with 7 bases in between. The V gene's germline CDR1 is SGHVS and CDR2 FQNEAQ. CDR3 sequence reads: CASSLDGSSYNEQFF. The CDR3 DNA follows: TGTGCCAGCAGCTTAGATGGGAGCTCCTACAATGAGCAGTTCTTC.

The V gene is TRBV6-1, the J gene TRBJ1-2, with TRBD1 identical over 9 bases. The CDR3 consists of 13 residues. Trimming took 6 bases from V and 10 from J; bases not matched to a gene: 9. CDR1 is MNHNS, CDR2 SASEGT, per germline. The DNA for the CDR3 is TGTGCCAGCAGCGCATACAGGGGGCAGGACTACACCTTC. Protein: CASSAYRGQDYTF.

V gene TRBV28 combines with J gene TRBJ1-5; perhaps TRBD1 as D (5 bases). In germline, CDR1 is MDHEN, CDR2 SYDVKM. This CDR3 region has 14 residues. The V and J ends lost 1 base and 3 bases respectively, with 7 bases between them. CDR3 region: CASSLSGINQPQHF. Here the CDR3 DNA reads TGTGCCAGCAGTTTATCAGGGATCAATCAGCCCCAGCATTTT.

The chain has TRBV7-9 and TRBJ1-1; D perhaps matches TRBD1 (5 bases). V gave up 2 bases and J gave up 2 bases, with 9 bases separating them. Looked up from germline, CDR1 is SEHNR and CDR2 is FQNEAQ (reference sequence). The CDR3 is 14 amino acids. The DNA for the CDR3 is TGTGCCAGCAGCTTACAGGGAGGTAACACTGAAGCTTTCTTT. Protein sequence: CASSLQGGNTEAFF.

The chain uses TRBV19 and TRBJ2-7; tentatively, D is TRBD1 (6 bases). The length of the CDR3 is 13 residues. Germline V gives CDR1 LNHDA, CDR2 SQIVND (reference sequence). The ends were cut back, 3 bases at V and 1 base at J, with 7 bases in the middle. The CDR3: CASSMDSSYEQYF. The DNA of the CDR3 is TGTGCCAGTAGTATGGACAGTTCCTACGAGCAGTACTTC. The whole variable domain, filled in from reference TRBV19 and TRBJ2-7, reads DGGITQSPKYLFRKEGQNVTLSCEQNLNHDAMYWYRQDPGQGLRLIYYSQIVNDFQKGDIAEGYSVSREKKESFPLTVTSAQKNPTAFYLCASSMDSSYEQYFGPGTRLTVT.

This chain uses TRBV27 with TRBJ2-1; either TRBD1 or TRBD2 may supply D (6 bases each). CDR3 length equals 16 residues. Trimming removed 3 bases at V and 8 bases at J, with 20 bases between. Per the germline V gene, CDR1 is MNHEY and CDR2 is SMNVEV (reference sequence). CDR3 sequence: CASSLSLGGRSYEQFF. The CDR3 DNA reads TGTGCCAGCAGTTTGTCTTTAGGGGGGCGGTCATATGAGCAGTTCTTC.

This sequence joins TRBV5-1 and TRBJ2-3, with no clear D. The germline V and J ends were trimmed by 4 bases and 0 bases, with 15 bases remaining between them. Germline V lookup: CDR1 SGHRS, CDR2 YFSETQ. The CDR3 runs 16 residues. The CDR3 region has the DNA TGCGCCAGCAGCCCCCCAAGAGACGCTAGCACAGATACGCAGTATTTT. Encoded protein: CASSPPRDASTDTQYF.

The chain couples TRBV7-2 to TRBJ1-5; D might be TRBD1 (5 bases). CDR1 is SGHTA, CDR2 FQGNSA, per germline. Trimming left V 1 base short and J 0 bases short, with 10 bases between. This CDR3 is 16 amino acids long. The CDR3 nucleotides are TGTGCCAGCAGCTTAGTAGCGACAGATAGCAATCAGCCCCAGCATTTT. This encodes CASSLVATDSNQPQHF.

Remarks on this clone: Other DNA sequences in the sample encode the same CDR3. V gene TRBV18 combines with J gene TRBJ1-2, with D possibly being TRBD1 (6 bases). Germline values: CDR1 KGHSH, CDR2 LQKENI. This CDR3 comprises 13 residues. V was cut by 3 bases and J by 4 bases, with 9 bases left in between. The CDR3 spells CASSPGAVYGYTF. CDR3 nucleotides: TGTGCCAGCTCACCGGGGGCAGTCTATGGCTACACCTTC.

The gene calls are TRBV6-5 and TRBJ2-2, with TRBD1 matching over 7 bases. The germline CDR1 and CDR2 sequences are MNHEY and SVGAGI. CDR3 length equals 15 residues. Unmatched junction bases numbered 3, after V lost 3 bases and J lost 2 bases. CDR3 DNA sequence: TGTGCCAGCAGTTATGGGACAGCAAACACCGGGGAGCTGTTTTTT. Translated, it gives CASSYGTANTGELFF.

This sequence joins TRBV5-1 and TRBJ2-3; TRBD1 agrees at 11 bases. V was clipped by 0 bases and J by 6 bases; unmatched bases: 3. Germline CDR1 SGHRS, CDR2 YFSETQ. This CDR3 has 15 residues. CDR3 in amino acids: CASSLVGTGGDTQYF. The CDR3 DNA reads as TGCGCCAGCAGCTTGGTAGGGACAGGGGGTGATACGCAGTATTTT.